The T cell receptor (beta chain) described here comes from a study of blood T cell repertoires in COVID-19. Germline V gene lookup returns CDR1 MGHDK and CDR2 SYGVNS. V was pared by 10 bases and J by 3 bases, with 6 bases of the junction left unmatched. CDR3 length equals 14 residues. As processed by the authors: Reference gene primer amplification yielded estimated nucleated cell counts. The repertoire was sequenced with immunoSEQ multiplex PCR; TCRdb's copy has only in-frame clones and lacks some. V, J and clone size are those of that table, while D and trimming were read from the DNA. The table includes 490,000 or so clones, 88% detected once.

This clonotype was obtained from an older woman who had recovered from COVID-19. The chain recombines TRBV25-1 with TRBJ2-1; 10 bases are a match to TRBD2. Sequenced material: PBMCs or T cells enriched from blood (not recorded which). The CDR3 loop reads CATTSGGDYNEQFF. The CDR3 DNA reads TGTGCCACCACGAGCGGGGGGGACTACAATGAGCAGTTCTTC. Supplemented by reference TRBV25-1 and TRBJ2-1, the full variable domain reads EADIYQTPRYLVIGTGKKITLECSQTMGHDKMYWYQQDPGMELHLIHYSYGVNSTEKGDLSSESTVSRIRTEHFPLTLESARPSHTSQYLCATTSGGDYNEQFFGPGTRLTVL.